This passage covers 30 T cell receptor beta chains from one sample sequenced in a study of T cell responses to AZD1222 COVID-19 vaccine. Generated by immunoSEQ multiplex PCR, the TCRdb table keeps only in-frame clones and is missing some. The sample shows under 150,000 clones, roughly 91% of them seen only once. The material was peripheral blood, obtained on day 0 of AZD1222 vaccination. All receptors come from an adult in good health.

The genes are TRBV5-1 and TRBJ1-5; maybe TRBD1 (5 bases). The germline CDR1 and CDR2 sequences are SGHRS and YFSETQ. V dropped 3 bases and J dropped 7 bases, with 11 bases sitting between them. The CDR3 has 13 residues. The CDR3 DNA reads as TGCGCCAGCAGCTCAGGGACGGGGCAGCCCCAGCATTTT. It translates to CASSSGTGQPQHF.

The CDR3 reads CASSEGDRGWETQYF. DNA for the CDR3: TGTGCCAGCAGTGAGGGTGACAGGGGTTGGGAGACCCAGTACTTC. J is TRBJ2-5 and V is TRBV25-1; 8 nucleotides align to TRBD1. The ends lost 3 bases at V and 5 bases at J; junction bases unmatched: 8. CDR1 MGHDK and CDR2 SYGVNS come from the germline V gene. The CDR3 is 15 amino acids.

The V call is TRBV7-7, the J call TRBJ2-7; a possible D gene is TRBD1 (6 bases). The CDR3 has 15 residues. V lost 0 bases, J lost 4 bases, and 13 bases lay in between. Per the germline V gene, CDR1 is SSHAT and CDR2 is FNYEAQ (reference sequence). Here the CDR3 reads CASSLAQGGSYEQYF. The CDR3 DNA follows: TGTGCCAGCAGCTTAGCACAGGGCGGTTCTTACGAGCAGTACTTC.

The chain employs TRBV11-2 and TRBJ2-2, with 7 bases that match TRBD1. V lost 1 base to trimming and J lost 16 bases; unmatched junction nucleotides: 9. Per germline, CDR1 SGHAT and CDR2 FQNNGV. The CDR3 consists of 13 residues. The CDR3 region has the DNA TGTGCCAGCAGCTTAGGACAGGGCGCCGAGGCGTTTTTT. Amino acid sequence: CASSLGQGAEAFF.

The gene calls are TRBV13 and TRBJ2-2; weak D call: TRBD2 (5 bases). The V end lost 2 bases, the J end lost 1 base, and 11 bases lay between the germline ends. Germline loops: CDR1 PRHDT, CDR2 FYEKMQ (reference sequence). The CDR3 covers 16 residues. CDR3 nucleotide sequence: TGTGCCAGCAGCTTATTTCGGGGAGAGAACACCGGGGAGCTGTTTTTT. It codes for CASSLFRGENTGELFF.

For the CDR3, the DNA is TGTGCCAGCAGCAAAGCGGTAAGGGGGCCTCTCATGAACACTGAAGCTTTCTTT. This encodes CASSKAVRGPLMNTEAFF. The chain combines TRBV21-1 with TRBJ1-1; TRBD1, the D gene given by the table, was not confirmed from the DNA. TRBV21-1 constitutes a pseudogene. There are 18 residues in the CDR3.

This chain joins TRBV11-2 and TRBJ1-1, with TRBD1 identical over 7 bases. V dropped 3 bases and J dropped 5; count of bases not matched to a gene: 6. This CDR3 spans 14 amino acids. Per germline, CDR1 SGHAT and CDR2 FQNNGV. The CDR3 bases are TGTGCCAGCAGCTTCCCAGGGGGAGGGACTGAAGCTTTCTTT. Translating it yields CASSFPGGGTEAFF.

The V and J genes are TRBV10-1 and TRBJ1-1, with D hard to call. The CDR3 runs to 14 residues. Per the germline V gene, CDR1 is WNHNN and CDR2 is SYGVQD (reference sequence). V lost 0 bases, J lost 1 base, and 6 bases lay in between. CDR3 sequence reads: CASSESKGNTEAFF. In nucleotides, the CDR3 is TGCGCCAGCAGTGAGTCGAAGGGGAACACTGAAGCTTTCTTT.

This chain joins TRBV19 and TRBJ1-1; tentative D call: TRBD1 (6 bases). CDR3 length: 17 amino acids. CDR1 and CDR2 (germline): LNHDA, SQIVND (reference sequence). V lost 5 bases and J 1 base, leaving 20 bases between the germline ends. The CDR3 is CASSVRNRVRGNTEAFF. The CDR3 nucleotides read TGTGCCAGTAGTGTACGAAACAGGGTCAGGGGGAACACTGAAGCTTTCTTT.

This sequence joins TRBV19 and TRBJ2-1, with 7 bases matching TRBD2. Losses at the gene ends were 3 bases for V and 5 bases for J; bases not matched to a gene: 1. Germline-derived CDR1 and CDR2 are LNHDA and SQIVND (reference sequence). CDR3 size: 13 residues. This chain's CDR3 is CASSIGGDNEQFF. CDR3 in DNA: TGTGCCAGTAGTATTGGGGGGGACAATGAGCAGTTCTTC.

V usage is TRBV10-3 and J usage is TRBJ1-4; 7 nucleotides match TRBD1. There are 14 residues in the CDR3. Germline loops: CDR1 ENHRY, CDR2 SYGVKD. V gave up 4 bases and J gave up 7 bases; unmatched junction bases: 6. The CDR3, as DNA: TGTGCCATCAGTGGAGACAGGGATGGTGAAAAACTGTTTTTT. It encodes CAISGDRDGEKLFF.

CDR3 DNA: TGTGCCAGCAGCTTAGTCAGGGGGACAGGGGGCTACGAGCAGTACTTC. It codes for CASSLVRGTGGYEQYF. The rearrangement uses TRBV7-3 and TRBJ2-7; 11 positions agree with TRBD1. The CDR3 contains 16 residues. CDR1 is SGHTA and CDR2 is FQGTGA in the germline V gene. V gave up 2 bases and J gave up 3 bases; unmatched junction bases: 6.

The J gene is TRBJ1-1, the V gene TRBV7-2; no reliable D call. Germline assignment: CDR1 SGHTA and CDR2 FQGNSA. The CDR3 consists of 14 residues. Trimming took 1 base from V and 1 from J, leaving 7 bases between them. The CDR3 protein is CASSLGKGNTEAFF. CDR3 bases: TGTGCCAGCAGCTTAGGGAAAGGGAACACTGAAGCTTTCTTT.

The genes are TRBV10-3 and TRBJ2-5, with a possible D match to TRBD1 (6 bases). Germline V gives CDR1 ENHRY, CDR2 SYGVKD. The V gene lost 7 bases and the J gene lost 4 bases, with 16 bases spanning the gap. The CDR3 extends over 14 amino acids. CDR3 sequence (DNA): TGTGCCATCACAGCTCTTAGGGGGTTAGAGACCCAGTACTTC. It encodes CAITALRGLETQYF.

The J gene is TRBJ2-3, the V gene TRBV5-1; no reliable D call. Deletions cut 0 bases from V and 0 bases from J, with 5 bases between. The CDR3 extends over 14 amino acids. CDR1 SGHRS and CDR2 YFSETQ come from the germline V gene. CDR3 loop: CASSLEQSTDTQYF. CDR3 nucleotide sequence: TGCGCCAGCAGCTTGGAACAGAGCACAGATACGCAGTATTTT.

This chain uses TRBV9 with TRBJ1-4; D call uncertain. The germline V gene encodes CDR1 SGDLS and CDR2 YYNGEE. This CDR3 contains 13 residues. Trimming shortened V by 3 bases and J by 5 bases, and 8 bases separated the two germline ends. The CDR3, as DNA: TGTGCCAGCAGCGGACCTTCAAATGAAAAACTGTTTTTT. Translating it yields CASSGPSNEKLFF.

Only a few counts were recorded for this clone. The chain combines TRBV5-1 with TRBJ2-1; 8 bases align to TRBD2. The CDR3 has 14 amino acids. Trimming took 7 bases from V and 9 from J; bases not matched to a gene: 12. Germline CDR1 is SGHRS and CDR2 is YFSETQ. The CDR3 sequence is CASALSGGGGEQFF. CDR3 coding DNA: TGCGCCAGCGCCCTCAGCGGGGGTGGAGGTGAGCAGTTCTTC. The variable domain in full, with the rest retrieved from reference TRBV5-1 and TRBJ2-1, is KAGVTQTPRYLIKTRGQQVTLSCSPISGHRSVSWYQQTPGQGLQFLFEYFSETQRNKGNFPGRFSGRQFSNSRSEMNVSTLELGDSALYLCASALSGGGGEQFFGPGTRLTVL.

The rearrangement links TRBV6-5 to TRBJ2-1; D gene ambiguous. This CDR3 has 12 amino acids. Per the germline V gene, CDR1 is MNHEY and CDR2 is SVGAGI. Trimming took 11 bases from V and 6 from J, leaving 14 bases between them. CDR3 coding DNA: TGTGCCGCCACTACTCCAACCAATGAGCAGTTCTTC. Protein: CAATTPTNEQFF.

The chain couples TRBV7-9 to TRBJ2-7; D is ambiguous. Trimming shortened V by 5 bases and J by 1 base, and 15 bases separated the two germline ends. The length of the CDR3 is 15 residues. Germline CDR1 is SEHNR and CDR2 is FQNEAQ (reference sequence). CDR3 in DNA: TGTGCCAGCAGCCTCCCGGGCGCGTTATCCTACGAGCAGTACTTC. Translating gives CASSLPGALSYEQYF. The whole variable domain, remainder taken from reference TRBV7-9 and TRBJ2-7, is DTGVSQNPRHKITKRGQNVTFRCDPISEHNRLYWYRQTLGQGPEFLTYFQNEAQLEKSRLLSDRFSAERPKGSFSTLEIQRTEQGDSAMYLCASSLPGALSYEQYFGPGTRLTVT.

The chain has TRBV5-6 and TRBJ2-5, with 7 bases matching TRBD2. Germline V CDR1 and CDR2: SGHDT, YYEEEE. The CDR3 consists of 14 residues. V gave up 4 bases and J gave up 5 bases; unmatched junction bases: 8. As DNA, the CDR3 is TGTGCCAGCAGCCGTTACGGGCGGGAGGAGACCCAGTACTTC. It is translated as CASSRYGREETQYF.

This clone was observed once. The rearrangement uses TRBV11-1 and TRBJ2-5; 11 nucleotides match TRBD2. The CDR3 length is 16 residues. J was trimmed by 2 bases and V by 2 bases; bases with no gene match: 4. The germline V gene has CDR1 SGHAT and CDR2 FQDESV (reference sequence). CDR3: CASSLSPSGGQETQYF. CDR3 nucleotides: TGTGCCAGCAGCTTATCCCCTAGCGGGGGGCAAGAGACCCAGTACTTC.

A remark on this clone: The same CDR3 can be traced to other DNA sequences in this sample. The chain links TRBV7-2 to TRBJ1-5, with TRBD1 as a possible D gene (5 bases). V lost 2 bases to trimming and J lost 2 bases, with 7 bases between them. The CDR3 runs 14 residues. The germline CDR1 and CDR2 sequences are SGHTA and FQGNSA. The CDR3 DNA is TGTGCCAGCAGCTTACAGGGAGGCAATCAGCCCCAGCATTTT. Protein sequence: CASSLQGGNQPQHF.

This clone came up once. This chain joins TRBV7-3 and TRBJ2-1, with unresolved D. Trimming stripped 3 bases from V and 7 bases from J, with 10 bases between. The germline CDR1 and CDR2 sequences are SGHTA and FQGTGA. CDR3 length: 13 amino acids. The CDR3 DNA reads TGTGCCAGCAGCTTTGAGTTAGGGAATGAGCAGTTCTTC. This sequence encodes CASSFELGNEQFF.

The chain links TRBV24-1 to TRBJ1-4, with a tentative D call TRBD1 (5 bases). Germline CDR1 reads KGHDR; CDR2 reads SFDVKD. Between the trimmed V and J ends, which lost 3 bases and 8 bases, there was a span of 9 bases. The CDR3 has 13 amino acids. CDR3 residues: CATSDPRGEKLFF. CDR3 bases: TGTGCCACCAGTGATCCCCGGGGGGAAAAACTGTTTTTT.

This clone was seen only once. This chain joins TRBV11-3 and TRBJ1-1; a weak D match, TRBD1 (5 bases). This CDR3 is 14 amino acids long. The V gene's germline CDR1 is SGHNT and CDR2 YENEEA. Trimming removed 3 bases at V and 0 bases at J, with 8 bases between. The CDR3 here is CASSLTALNTEAFF. The CDR3 coding sequence is TGTGCCAGCAGCTTGACAGCTCTGAACACTGAAGCTTTCTTT.

This clone was found a few times. This sequence joins TRBV27 and TRBJ2-7, with 10 bases aligning to TRBD1. Germline values: CDR1 MNHEY, CDR2 SMNVEV (reference sequence). The CDR3 length is 13 residues. The J segment lost 6 bases and the V segment lost 7 bases, leaving 6 bases of the junction unmatched. This chain's CDR3 is CASNNGQGGEQYF. Written as DNA, the CDR3 is TGTGCCAGCAATAACGGACAGGGGGGCGAGCAGTACTTC.

The chain combines TRBV6-6 with TRBJ2-1; a weak D match, TRBD2 (6 bases). The CDR3 contains 16 residues. The germline V and J ends were trimmed by 2 bases and 1 base, with 12 bases remaining between them. Germline assignment: CDR1 MNHNY and CDR2 SVGAGI (reference sequence). The CDR3 loop is CASSYGQEGSYNEQFF. The CDR3 bases are TGTGCCAGCAGTTACGGGCAGGAGGGTTCCTACAATGAGCAGTTCTTC.

This chain uses TRBV3-1 (or the pseudogene TRBV3-2) with TRBJ2-1; possibly TRBD2 for D (7 bases). V was trimmed by 4 bases and J by 5 bases, leaving 15 bases between them. The CDR3 has 15 amino acids. The germline gives CDR1 LGHDT, CDR2 YNNKEL (reference sequence). The CDR3 sequence is CASSLLGAGDNEQFF. In DNA form, the CDR3 reads TGTGCCAGCAGCCTTTTGGGGGCGGGGGACAATGAGCAGTTCTTC.

V usage is TRBV5-8 and J usage is TRBJ1-4, with 9 bases aligning to TRBD1. Germline trimming cut 3 bases from V and 5 bases from J; bases unmatched to any gene: 8. Germline assignment: CDR1 SGHTS and CDR2 YDEGEE. This CDR3 is built from 16 residues. In nucleotides, the CDR3 is TGTGCCAGCAGCTCCGGGACAGGGAATTCAAATGAAAAACTGTTTTTT. Its protein is CASSSGTGNSNEKLFF.

The chain is built from TRBV19 and TRBJ1-2, with D perhaps TRBD1 (6 bases). V lost 6 bases and J 4 bases, leaving 9 bases between the germline ends. This CDR3 has 12 residues. Germline CDR1 LNHDA, CDR2 SQIVND (reference sequence). In DNA form, the CDR3 reads TGTGCCAGTAGGAGGGGGTCCTATGGCTACACCTTC. Its translation: CASRRGSYGYTF.